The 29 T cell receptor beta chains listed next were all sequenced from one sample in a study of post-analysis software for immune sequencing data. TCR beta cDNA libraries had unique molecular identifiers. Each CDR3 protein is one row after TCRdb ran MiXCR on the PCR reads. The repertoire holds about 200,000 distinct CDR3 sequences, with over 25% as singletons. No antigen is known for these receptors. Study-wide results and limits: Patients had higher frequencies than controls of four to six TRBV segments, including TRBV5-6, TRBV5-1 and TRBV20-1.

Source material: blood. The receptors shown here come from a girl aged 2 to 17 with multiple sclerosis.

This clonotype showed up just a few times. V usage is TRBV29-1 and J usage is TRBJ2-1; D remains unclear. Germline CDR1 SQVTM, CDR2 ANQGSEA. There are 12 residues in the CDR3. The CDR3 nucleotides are TGCACCACTAAATCAGGATACAATGAGCAGTTCTTC. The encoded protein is CTTKSGYNEQFF.

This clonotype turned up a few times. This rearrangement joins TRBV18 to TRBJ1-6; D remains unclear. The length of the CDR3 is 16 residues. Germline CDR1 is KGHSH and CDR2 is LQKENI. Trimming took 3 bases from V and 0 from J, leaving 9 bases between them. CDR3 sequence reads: CASSPAGGSYNSPLHF. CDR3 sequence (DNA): TGTGCCAGCTCACCCGCAGGTGGCTCCTATAATTCACCCCTCCACTTT. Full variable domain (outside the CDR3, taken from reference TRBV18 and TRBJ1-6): NAGVMQNPRHLVRRRGQEARLRCSPMKGHSHVYWYRQLPEEGLKFMVYLQKENIIDESGMPKERFSAEFPKEGPSILRIQQVVRGDSAAYFCASSPAGGSYNSPLHFGNGTRLTVT.

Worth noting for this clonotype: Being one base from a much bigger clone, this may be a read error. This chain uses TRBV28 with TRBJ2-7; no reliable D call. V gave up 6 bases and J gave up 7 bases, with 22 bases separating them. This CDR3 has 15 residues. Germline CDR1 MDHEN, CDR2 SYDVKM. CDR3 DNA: TGTGCCAGCAGACCCGACGGGCTCTCCTACAATGAGCAGTACTTC. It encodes CASRPDGLSYNEQYF. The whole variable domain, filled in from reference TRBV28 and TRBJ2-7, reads DVKVTQSSRYLVKRTGEKVFLECVQDMDHENMFWYRQDPGLGLRLIYFSYDVKMKEKGDIPEGYSVSREKKERFSLILESASTNQTSMYLCASRPDGLSYNEQYFGPGTRLTVT.

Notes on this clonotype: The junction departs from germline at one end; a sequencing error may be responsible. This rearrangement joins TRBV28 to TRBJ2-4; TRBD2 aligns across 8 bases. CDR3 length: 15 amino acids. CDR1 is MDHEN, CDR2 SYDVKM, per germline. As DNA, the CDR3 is TGCCGAACTTCCCCCTCGGGGGGGGGCGTGGACATTCAGTACTTC. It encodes CRTSPSGGGVDIQYF.

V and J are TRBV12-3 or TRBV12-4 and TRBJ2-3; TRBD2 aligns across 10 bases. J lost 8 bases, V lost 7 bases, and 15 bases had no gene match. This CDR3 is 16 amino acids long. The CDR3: CASKKGAGGPGGTQYF. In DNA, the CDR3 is TGTGCCAGCAAAAAAGGAGCGGGAGGGCCGGGAGGTACGCAGTATTTT.

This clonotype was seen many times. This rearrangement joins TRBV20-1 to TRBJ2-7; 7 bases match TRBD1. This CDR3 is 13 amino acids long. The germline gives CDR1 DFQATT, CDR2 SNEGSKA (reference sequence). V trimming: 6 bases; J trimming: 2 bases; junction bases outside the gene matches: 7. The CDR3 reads CSAGDGTAYEQYF. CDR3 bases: TGCAGTGCGGGGGATGGGACAGCCTACGAGCAGTACTTC.

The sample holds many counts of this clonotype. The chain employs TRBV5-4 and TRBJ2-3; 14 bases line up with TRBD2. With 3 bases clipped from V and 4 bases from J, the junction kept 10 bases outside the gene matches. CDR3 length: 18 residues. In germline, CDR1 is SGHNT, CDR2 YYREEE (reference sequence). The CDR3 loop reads CASSSSLGLAGESDTQYF. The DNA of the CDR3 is TGTGCCAGCAGCTCCTCCTTGGGACTAGCGGGAGAATCAGATACGCAGTATTTT.

The CDR3 DNA reads as TGTGCCAGCAGCTTGCGACAGGAAGGCTACGAGCAGTACTTC. Translating it yields CASSLRQEGYEQYF. The V call is TRBV5-5, the J call TRBJ2-7; D perhaps matches TRBD1 (6 bases). This CDR3 region has 14 residues. In germline, CDR1 is SGHKS, CDR2 YYEKEE (reference sequence). The V end lost 1 base, the J end lost 3 bases, and 11 bases lay between the germline ends. Combining the CDR3 with reference TRBV5-5 and TRBJ2-7 gives the whole variable domain DAGVTQSPTHLIKTRGQQVTLRCSPISGHKSVSWYQQVLGQGPQFIFQYYEKEERGRGNFPDRFSARQFPNYSSELNVNALLLGDSALYLCASSLRQEGYEQYFGPGTRLTVT.

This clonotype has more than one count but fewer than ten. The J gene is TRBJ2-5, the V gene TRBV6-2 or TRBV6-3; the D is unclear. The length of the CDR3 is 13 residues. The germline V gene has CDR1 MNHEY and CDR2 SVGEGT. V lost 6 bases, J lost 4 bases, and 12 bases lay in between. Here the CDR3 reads CASSLVGLETQYF. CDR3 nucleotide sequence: TGTGCCAGCAGCCTCGTTGGCCTAGAGACCCAGTACTTC.

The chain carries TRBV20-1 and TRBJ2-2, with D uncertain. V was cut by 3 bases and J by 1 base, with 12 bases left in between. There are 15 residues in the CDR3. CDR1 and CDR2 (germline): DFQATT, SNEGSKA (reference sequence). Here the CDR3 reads CSASRTDKNTGELFF. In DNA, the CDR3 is TGCAGTGCTAGCCGTACAGATAAGAACACCGGGGAGCTGTTTTTT.

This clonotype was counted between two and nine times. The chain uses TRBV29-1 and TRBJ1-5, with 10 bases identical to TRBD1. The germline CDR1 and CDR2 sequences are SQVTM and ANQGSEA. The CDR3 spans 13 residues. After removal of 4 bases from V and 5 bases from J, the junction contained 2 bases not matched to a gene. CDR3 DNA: TGCAGCGTTGCCGGGACAGGGGATCAGCCCCAGCATTTT. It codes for CSVAGTGDQPQHF.

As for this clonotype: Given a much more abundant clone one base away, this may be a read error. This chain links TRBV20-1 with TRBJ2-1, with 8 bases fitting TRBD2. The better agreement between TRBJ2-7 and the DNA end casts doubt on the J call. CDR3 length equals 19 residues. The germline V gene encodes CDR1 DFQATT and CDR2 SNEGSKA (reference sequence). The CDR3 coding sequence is TGCAGTGCTAGACCCTACGGTCTAGCGGGCACAAGCTCCTACAATGAGCAGTACTTC. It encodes CSARPYGLAGTSSYNEQYF.

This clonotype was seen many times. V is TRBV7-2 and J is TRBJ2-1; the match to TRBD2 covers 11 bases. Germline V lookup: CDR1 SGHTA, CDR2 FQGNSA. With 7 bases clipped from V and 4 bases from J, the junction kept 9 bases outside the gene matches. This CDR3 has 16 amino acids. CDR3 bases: TGTGCCAGCACCCGACTAGCGGGGTCGTCGTACAATGAGCAGTTCTTC. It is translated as CASTRLAGSSYNEQFF.

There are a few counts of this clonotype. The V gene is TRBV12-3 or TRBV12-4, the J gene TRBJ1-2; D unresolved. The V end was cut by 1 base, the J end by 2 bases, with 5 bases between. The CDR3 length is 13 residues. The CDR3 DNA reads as TGTGCCAGCAGTTTAGTAGGAAACTATGGCTACACCTTC. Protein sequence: CASSLVGNYGYTF.

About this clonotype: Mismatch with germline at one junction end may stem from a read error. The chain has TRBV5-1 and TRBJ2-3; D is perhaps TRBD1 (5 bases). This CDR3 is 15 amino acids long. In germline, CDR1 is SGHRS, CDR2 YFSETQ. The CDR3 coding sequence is TGCGCCAGCAGCTTTGAGGCAATTGTCACAGGTACGCAGTATTTT. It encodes CASSFEAIVTGTQYF.

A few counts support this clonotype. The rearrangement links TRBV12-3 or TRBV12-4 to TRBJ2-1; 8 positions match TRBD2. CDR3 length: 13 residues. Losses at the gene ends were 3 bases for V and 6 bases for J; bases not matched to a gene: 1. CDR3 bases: TGTGCCAGCAGTTTTCGGGGGGGCAATGAGCAGTTCTTC. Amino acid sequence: CASSFRGGNEQFF.

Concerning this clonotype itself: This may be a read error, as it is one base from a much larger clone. The CDR3 DNA sequence: TGTGCCAGCAGCTTTGGGGGCCTAGCGGGAGAGGTTGAGCAGTTCTTC. It encodes CASSFGGLAGEVEQFF. The V gene is TRBV5-5, the J gene TRBJ2-1; 10 bases fit TRBD2. Losses at the gene ends were 2 bases for V and 9 bases for J; bases not matched to a gene: 11. CDR1 is SGHKS, CDR2 YYEKEE, per germline (reference sequence). The CDR3 length is 16 residues.

The CDR3 is CSARDRITGLAGYEQYF. CDR3 DNA sequence: TGCAGTGCTAGAGATCGTATAACGGGACTAGCGGGCTACGAGCAGTACTTC. The rearrangement joins TRBV20-1 to TRBJ2-5, with TRBD2 identical over 12 bases. The DNA end favors TRBJ2-7, so the J call may be wrong. The germline gives CDR1 DFQATT, CDR2 SNEGSKA (reference sequence). This CDR3 has 17 residues.

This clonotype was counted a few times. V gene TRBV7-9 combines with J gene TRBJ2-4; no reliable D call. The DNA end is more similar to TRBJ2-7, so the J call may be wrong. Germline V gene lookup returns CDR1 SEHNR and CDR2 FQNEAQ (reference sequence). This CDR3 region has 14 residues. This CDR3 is CASSPARVPYEQYF. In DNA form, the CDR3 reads TGTGCCAGCAGCCCCGCTAGGGTCCCCTACGAGCAGTACTTC.

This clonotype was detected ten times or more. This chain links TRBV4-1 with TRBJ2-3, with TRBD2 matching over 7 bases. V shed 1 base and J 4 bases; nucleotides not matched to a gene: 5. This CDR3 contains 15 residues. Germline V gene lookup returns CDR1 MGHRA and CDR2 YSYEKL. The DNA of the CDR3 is TGCGCCAGCAGCCAAGTTCCTAGCGGTGCAGATACGCAGTATTTT. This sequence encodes CASSQVPSGADTQYF.

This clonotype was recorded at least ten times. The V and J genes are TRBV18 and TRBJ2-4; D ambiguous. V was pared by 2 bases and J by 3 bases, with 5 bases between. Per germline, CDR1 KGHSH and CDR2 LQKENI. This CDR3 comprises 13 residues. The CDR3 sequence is CASSPGSKNIQYF. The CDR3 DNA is TGTGCCAGCTCACCAGGCAGCAAAAACATTCAGTACTTC.

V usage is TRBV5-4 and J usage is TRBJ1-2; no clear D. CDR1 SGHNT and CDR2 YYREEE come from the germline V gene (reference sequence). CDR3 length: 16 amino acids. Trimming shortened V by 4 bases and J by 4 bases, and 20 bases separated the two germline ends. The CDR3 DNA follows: TGTGCCAGCAGCGCAAAGGTGGGAGGGTTGGGCTATGGCTACACCTTC. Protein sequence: CASSAKVGGLGYGYTF.

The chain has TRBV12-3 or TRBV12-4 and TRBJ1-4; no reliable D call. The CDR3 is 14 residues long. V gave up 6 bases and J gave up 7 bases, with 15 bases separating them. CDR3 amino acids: CASSPFRAGEKLFF. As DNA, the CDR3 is TGTGCCAGCAGCCCCTTTCGGGCGGGTGAAAAACTGTTTTTT.

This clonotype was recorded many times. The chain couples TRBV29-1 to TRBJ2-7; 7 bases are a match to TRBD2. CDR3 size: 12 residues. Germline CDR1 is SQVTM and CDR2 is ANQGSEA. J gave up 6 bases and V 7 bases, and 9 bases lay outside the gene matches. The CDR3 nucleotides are TGCAGCGCCCAAGGACTAGGCGGCGAGCAGTACTTC. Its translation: CSAQGLGGEQYF.

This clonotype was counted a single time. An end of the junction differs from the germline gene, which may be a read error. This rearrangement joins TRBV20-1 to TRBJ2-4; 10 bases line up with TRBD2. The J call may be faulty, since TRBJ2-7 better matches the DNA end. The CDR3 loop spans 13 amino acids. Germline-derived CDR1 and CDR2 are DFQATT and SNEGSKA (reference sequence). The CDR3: CRASGGLSYEQYF. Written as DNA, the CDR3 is TGCCGTGCTAGCGGGGGCCTTTCCTACGAGCAGTACTTC.

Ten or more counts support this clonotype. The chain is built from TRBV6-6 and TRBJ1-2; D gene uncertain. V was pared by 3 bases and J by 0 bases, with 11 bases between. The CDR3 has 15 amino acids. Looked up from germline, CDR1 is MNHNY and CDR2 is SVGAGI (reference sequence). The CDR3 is CASSYRHPANYGYTF. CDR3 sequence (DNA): TGTGCCAGCAGTTATCGACATCCCGCTAACTATGGCTACACCTTC.

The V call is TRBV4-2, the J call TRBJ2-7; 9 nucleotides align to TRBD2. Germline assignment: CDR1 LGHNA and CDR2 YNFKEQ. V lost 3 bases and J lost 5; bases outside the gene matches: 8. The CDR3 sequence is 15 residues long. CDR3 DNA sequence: TGTGCCAGCAGCCACGAAGCGGGAGGCCCCGACGAGCAGTACTTC. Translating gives CASSHEAGGPDEQYF.

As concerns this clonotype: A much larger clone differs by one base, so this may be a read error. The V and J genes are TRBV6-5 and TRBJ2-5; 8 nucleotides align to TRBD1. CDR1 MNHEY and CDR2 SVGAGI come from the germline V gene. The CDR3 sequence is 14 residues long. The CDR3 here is CASSGQGAQEAQYF. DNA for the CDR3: TGTGCCAGCAGTGGGCAGGGGGCCCAAGAGGCCCAGTACTTC.

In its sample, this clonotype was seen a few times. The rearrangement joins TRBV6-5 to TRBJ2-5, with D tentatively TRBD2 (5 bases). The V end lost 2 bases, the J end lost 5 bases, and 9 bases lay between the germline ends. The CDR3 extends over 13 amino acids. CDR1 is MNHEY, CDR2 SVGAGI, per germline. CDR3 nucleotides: TGTGCCAGCAGTTACGGGTGGGAGGAGACCCAGTACTTC. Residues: CASSYGWEETQYF.